This passage covers 24 T cell receptor beta chains from one sample sequenced in a study of blood T cell repertoires in COVID-19. The protocol was immunoSEQ multiplex PCR, while the TCRdb copy is restricted to in-frame clones and leaves out a portion. There are about 240,000 clones in the sample; about 86% occur only once, and approximately 9.6% lies in the top ten. What was sequenced was peripheral blood. The receptors come from an elderly woman with acute or convalescent COVID-19.

This clone was observed a single time. The rearrangement links TRBV5-1 to TRBJ1-4, with 7 bases that match TRBD1. The CDR3 totals 17 residues. Unmatched junction bases numbered 8, after V lost 3 bases and J lost 0 bases. Germline V gene lookup returns CDR1 SGHRS and CDR2 YFSETQ. CDR3 nucleotide sequence: TGCGCCAGCAGCTCCTCGTGGGACAGACCAACTAATGAAAAACTGTTTTTT. Amino acids: CASSSSWDRPTNEKLFF.

V usage is TRBV10-1 and J usage is TRBJ2-3; TRBD1 aligns across 7 bases. Germline CDR1 reads WNHNN; CDR2 reads SYGVQD (reference sequence). The J segment lost 0 bases and the V segment lost 6 bases, leaving 3 bases of the junction unmatched. CDR3 length equals 14 residues. The DNA for the CDR3 is TGCGCCAGCAGCCCGACAGGGAGCACAGATACGCAGTATTTT. Its protein product is CASSPTGSTDTQYF.

The chain couples TRBV6-5 to TRBJ2-1, with TRBD2 matching 9 bases. Germline V gene data show CDR1 as MNHEY and CDR2 as SVGAGI. The CDR3 sequence is 15 residues long. V was clipped by 7 bases and J by 4 bases; unmatched bases: 8. The CDR3 sequence is CASKVSGGTYNEQFF. The DNA for the CDR3 is TGTGCCAGCAAGGTCAGCGGGGGGACATACAATGAGCAGTTCTTC.

This sequence joins TRBV5-8 and TRBJ1-2, with D possibly matching TRBD1 (6 bases). CDR1 is SGHTS, CDR2 YDEGEE, per germline. This CDR3 has 14 residues. The V end lost 4 bases, the J end lost 3 bases, and 13 bases lay between the germline ends. CDR3 bases: TGTGCCAGCAGCAGGGGGACCACCCACTATGGCTACACCTTC. It translates to CASSRGTTHYGYTF.

This clone is a singleton in its sample. DNA of the CDR3: TGTGCCAGCAGCCAAGTAGGGCGGACAGGGCACAATTCACCCCTCCACTTT. This gives the protein CASSQVGRTGHNSPLHF. The rearrangement joins TRBV4-2 to TRBJ1-6, with TRBD1 matching 8 bases. The trim removed 1 base at V and 7 bases at J, leaving 9 bases unmatched. Germline CDR1 LGHNA, CDR2 YNFKEQ. The CDR3 contains 17 residues.

The chain uses TRBV2 and TRBJ2-3, with 10 positions matching TRBD1. The germline V gene encodes CDR1 SNHLY and CDR2 FYNNEI. Trimming at V came to 4 bases and at J to 5 bases, leaving 6 bases not matched to a gene. The CDR3 spans 15 residues. In nucleotides, the CDR3 is TGTGCCAGCAGTGTCCGGACAGGGGGTAAAGATACGCAGTATTTT. Protein: CASSVRTGGKDTQYF.

This clone has just a few counts. The chain uses TRBV7-3 and TRBJ2-2, with D possibly being TRBD2 (6 bases). The germline CDR1 and CDR2 sequences are SGHTA and FQGTGA. The CDR3 extends over 17 amino acids. V shed 2 bases and J shed 8 bases, with 21 bases lying between them. The CDR3, as DNA: TGTGCCAGCAGCTTAGGAGTGACTAGGGATACGGCGGGGGAGCTGTTTTTT. Translated, it gives CASSLGVTRDTAGELFF.

The rearrangement joins TRBV5-1 to TRBJ2-3; TRBD2 matches 13 bases. The CDR3 runs to 14 residues. CDR1 and CDR2 (germline): SGHRS, YFSETQ. V trimming: 4 bases; J trimming: 10 bases; junction bases outside the gene matches: 6. CDR3 residues: CASSGGTSGAAQYF. The CDR3 nucleotides read TGCGCCAGCAGCGGAGGGACTAGCGGGGCAGCGCAGTATTTT.

The chain employs TRBV19 and TRBJ2-3, with D possibly TRBD2 on 6 matching bases. Germline V gene lookup returns CDR1 LNHDA and CDR2 SQIVND (reference sequence). V shed 5 bases and J shed 2 bases, with 14 bases lying between them. This CDR3 region has 15 residues. The CDR3 nucleotides read TGTGCCAGTAGTCCCCGGGGGACTTTCACAGATACGCAGTATTTT. Translated, it gives CASSPRGTFTDTQYF.

The chain uses TRBV11-2 and TRBJ2-1; no reliable D call. The V gene lost 0 bases and the J gene lost 5 bases, with 11 bases spanning the gap. The CDR3 consists of 15 residues. The germline V gene has CDR1 SGHAT and CDR2 FQNNGV. The CDR3 is CASSLDGKINNEQFF. The DNA for the CDR3 is TGTGCCAGCAGCTTAGATGGCAAGATTAACAATGAGCAGTTCTTC.

The chain has TRBV19 and TRBJ2-3, with 14 nucleotides matching TRBD2. Unmatched junction bases numbered 7, after V lost 8 bases and J lost 0 bases. CDR1 is LNHDA, CDR2 SQIVND, per germline (reference sequence). The CDR3 contains 17 residues. The CDR3 protein is CASRPGLAGGSTDTQYF. In DNA form, the CDR3 reads TGTGCCAGTCGCCCCGGACTAGCGGGGGGCAGCACAGATACGCAGTATTTT.

The V call is TRBV2, the J call TRBJ2-2, with 7 nucleotides matching TRBD1. The CDR3 spans 12 residues. V shed 10 bases, J shed 5 bases, and the junction held 4 bases outside the gene matches. Per germline, CDR1 SNHLY and CDR2 FYNNEI. The CDR3 DNA reads TGTGCCAAACAGGGGCCGACCGGGGAGCTGTTTTTT. Protein: CAKQGPTGELFF. Variable domain in full (rest from reference TRBV2 and TRBJ2-2): EPEVTQTPSHQVTQMGQEVILRCVPISNHLYFYWYRQILGQKVEFLVSFYNNEISEKSEIFDDQFSVERPDGSNFTLKIRSTKLEDSAMYFCAKQGPTGELFFGEGSRLTVL.

The chain uses TRBV12-3 or TRBV12-4 and TRBJ1-2; D possibly corresponds to TRBD1 (6 bases). The CDR3 has 13 residues. Between the trimmed V and J ends, which lost 7 bases and 8 bases, there was a span of 17 bases. The CDR3 nucleotides read TGTGCCAGCACTTGGGGGGGGCAGGGCGGCTACACCTTC. Its protein product is CASTWGGQGGYTF.

The chain uses TRBV28 and TRBJ1-5, with 10 bases matching TRBD1. Germline lookup yields CDR1 MDHEN and CDR2 SYDVKM. The V gene end was trimmed by 3 bases and the J gene end by 4 bases; junction bases not matched to a gene: 3. This CDR3 has 15 amino acids. The CDR3 protein is CASSFGGQGNQPQHF. The CDR3 region has the DNA TGTGCCAGCAGTTTTGGGGGACAGGGGAATCAGCCCCAGCATTTT.

The table lists this clone with a few counts. This chain connects TRBV2 to TRBJ1-4; D uncertain. V gave up 11 bases and J gave up 4 bases, with 23 bases separating them. The germline V gene has CDR1 SNHLY and CDR2 FYNNEI. CDR3 size: 16 residues. The CDR3 spells CAVNEPSGEVNEKLFF. CDR3 DNA: TGTGCCGTTAACGAGCCCAGCGGTGAAGTTAATGAAAAACTGTTTTTT.

This clone was counted only a few times. V gene TRBV5-1 combines with J gene TRBJ2-3; D may be TRBD2 (6 bases). The V gene lost 6 bases and the J gene lost 0 bases, with 11 bases spanning the gap. Germline CDR1 reads SGHRS; CDR2 reads YFSETQ. This CDR3 spans 14 amino acids. CDR3 sequence: CASNRGSSTDTQYF. The CDR3 bases are TGCGCCAGCAACCGGGGGTCCAGCACAGATACGCAGTATTTT.

The chain uses TRBV6-6 and TRBJ1-5, with a tentative D call TRBD1 (5 bases). The germline V and J ends were trimmed by 6 bases and 5 bases, with 11 bases remaining between them. From germline, CDR1 is MNHNY and CDR2 SVGAGI (reference sequence). This CDR3 is built from 13 residues. CDR3 region: CASSGHPYQPQHF. CDR3 DNA sequence: TGTGCCAGCAGCGGACACCCTTATCAGCCCCAGCATTTT.

The chain uses TRBV3-1 (or the pseudogene TRBV3-2) and TRBJ1-2, with 8 nucleotides matching TRBD1. Germline V CDR1 and CDR2: LGHDT, YNNKEL (reference sequence). This CDR3 spans 13 amino acids. Trimming removed 4 bases from V and 7 bases from J; junction bases left unmatched: 5. CDR3 amino acids: CASSPGQGSGYTF. CDR3 nucleotide sequence: TGTGCCAGCAGCCCAGGACAGGGTTCTGGCTACACCTTC.

The chain has TRBV19 and TRBJ1-2; TRBD1 aligns across 8 bases. Germline CDR1 and CDR2: LNHDA and SQIVND (reference sequence). J gave up 4 bases and V 5 bases, and 6 bases lay outside the gene matches. The CDR3 extends over 14 amino acids. The CDR3 sequence is CASSLRTGFYGYTF. The DNA for the CDR3 is TGTGCCAGTAGTCTCCGGACAGGGTTCTATGGCTACACCTTC.

This clone was seen more than once but under ten times. The chain combines TRBV12-3 or TRBV12-4 with TRBJ1-2; D is unclear. The CDR3 totals 12 residues. The V gene lost 8 bases and the J gene lost 8 bases, with 15 bases spanning the gap. CDR3 sequence: CASVLSEGGYTF. The CDR3 nucleotides read TGTGCCAGCGTCCTGAGTGAGGGCGGCTACACCTTC.

CDR3 nucleotide sequence: TGCAGTGGAGGCTCCGGAGCTTTCTTT. Amino acids: CSGGSGAFF. The chain couples TRBV20-1 to TRBJ1-1; D is ambiguous. Per germline, CDR1 DFQATT and CDR2 SNEGSKA (reference sequence). Trimming took off 7 bases at V and 10 bases at J, with 10 bases between the two ends. The CDR3 is 9 residues long.

This clone came up once. The V and J genes are TRBV28 and TRBJ1-2; a possible D gene is TRBD1 (5 bases). Trimming pared 4 bases from V and 14 bases from J, leaving 17 bases between. The CDR3 is made up of 12 amino acids. From germline, CDR1 is MDHEN and CDR2 SYDVKM. The CDR3 loop is CASSSPSGTDTF. In DNA, the CDR3 is TGTGCCAGCAGTTCCCCCTCAGGGACTGATACCTTC.

The chain employs TRBV28 and TRBJ2-4; 11 nucleotides align to TRBD2. Per the germline V gene, CDR1 is MDHEN and CDR2 is SYDVKM. This CDR3 is 16 amino acids long. J was trimmed by 4 bases and V by 4 bases; bases with no gene match: 6. Written as DNA, the CDR3 is TGTGCCAGCAGTTGGCTAGCGGGGGGACAAAAAAACATTCAGTACTTC. This sequence encodes CASSWLAGGQKNIQYF.

A remark on this clone: Other DNA sequences in this specimen translate into the identical CDR3. This chain uses TRBV28 with TRBJ1-5, with a weak D call TRBD1 (6 bases). The CDR3 totals 14 residues. The V and J ends lost 6 bases and 4 bases respectively, with 13 bases between them. CDR1 is MDHEN, CDR2 SYDVKM, per germline. The CDR3 DNA follows: TGTGCCAGCAGATCACAGGGAGGGAATCAGCCCCAGCATTTT. Translated: CASRSQGGNQPQHF. Full variable domain (missing parts from reference TRBV28 and TRBJ1-5): DVKVTQSSRYLVKRTGEKVFLECVQDMDHENMFWYRQDPGLGLRLIYFSYDVKMKEKGDIPEGYSVSREKKERFSLILESASTNQTSMYLCASRSQGGNQPQHFGDGTRLSIL.